The rows below give T cell receptor beta chains drawn from one sample of a study of CD8 T cells in ankylosing spondylitis. TCRdb recomputed calls from the 5' RACE reads with MiXCR, one row per CDR3 protein. This sample has around 430,000 distinct CDR3 sequences, with about a sixth found just once. Source material: blood, either unsorted or a sorted T cell fraction (not recorded which). The receptors come from a male donor with ankylosing spondylitis. CDR3s include the opening cysteine and the closing phenylalanine or tryptophan. The D gene is left open where the match is weak. The listing skips clone size in some rows; elsewhere it reads once, few, many or a size class.

clone size | J gene | CDR3 length | V gene | D gene | CDR3 DNA | CDR3 protein
many | TRBJ1-1 | 13 | TRBV20-1 | . | TGCAGTGCTAGTGGGGGGCCGAACACTGAAGCTTTCTTT | CSASGGPNTEAFF
. | TRBJ1-2 | 17 | TRBV18 | . | TGTGCCAGCTCACCACGTCCCGGGACCCAGGTGGTCTATGGCTACACCTTC | CASSPRPGTQVVYGYTF
many | TRBJ2-4 | 16 | TRBV5-1 | TRBD1 | TGCGCCAGCAGCGACCGCGGGACAGGGGTATTCAGGACTCAGTACTTC | CASSDRGTGVFRTQYF
many | TRBJ2-7 | 12 | TRBV29-1 | . | TGCAGCGTTGAAGAGCCGGGTTACGAGCAGTACTTC | CSVEEPGYEQYF
few | TRBJ2-7 | 15 | TRBV20-1 | TRBD2 | TGCAGTGCTCAACCTAGCGGGAGGCCGTCCTACGAGCAGTACTTC | CSAQPSGRPSYEQYF
few | TRBJ2-1 | 16 | TRBV28 | TRBD2 | TGTGCCAGCAGTCCGCCGGGACTAGCGGGGTACAATGAGCAGTTCTTC | CASSPPGLAGYNEQFF
. | TRBJ2-7 | 12 | TRBV29-1 | . | TGCAGCGTTTACAGCCTTTCGGGCGAGCAGTACTTC | CSVYSLSGEQYF
. | TRBJ2-1 | 15 | TRBV7-2 | TRBD1 | TGTGCCAGCAGCGACAGGGGGCAAGTCTACGATGAGCAGTTCTTC | CASSDRGQVYDEQFF
few | TRBJ2-2 | 17 | TRBV7-9 | TRBD2 | TGTGCCAGCAGCTTCGGTAGCGGGAGGGCGAGCACCGGGGAGCTGTTTTTT | CASSFGSGRASTGELFF
. | TRBJ2-7 | 14 | TRBV5-1 | . | TGCGCCAGCAGCTCGAACGTCGGGACTCGAGAGCAGTACTTC | CASSSNVGTREQYF
many | TRBJ2-5 | 15 | TRBV10-3 | TRBD2 | TGTGCCATCATGGAGGGGCGGGAGGGCCACGAGACCCAGTACTTC | CAIMEGREGHETQYF
. | TRBJ2-2 | 19 | TRBV5-6 | TRBD1 | TGTGCCAGCAGCTTGCTAGGGTCCTATACAGGGGGCAAGACCGGGGAGCTGTTTTTT | CASSLLGSYTGGKTGELFF
. | TRBJ2-2 | 13 | TRBV5-1 | . | TGCGCCAGCAGCACGACTCTTCGCGGGGAGCTGTTTTTT | CASSTTLRGELFF
. | TRBJ2-2 | 17 | TRBV7-2 | . | TGTGCCAGCAGCTTAGCCTCCTCGACGGTGAACACCGGGGAGCTGTTTTTT | CASSLASSTVNTGELFF
. | TRBJ2-5 | 16 | TRBV5-6 | TRBD1 | TGTGCCAGCAGCACCCCCGGGACAGGGACCCAAGAGACCCAGTACTTC | CASSTPGTGTQETQYF
. | TRBJ2-7 | 14 | TRBV11-2 | . | TGTGCCAGCAGCTTAGGGGGCAGAGACAACGAGCAGTACTTC | CASSLGGRDNEQYF
few | TRBJ1-1 | 12 | TRBV20-1 | . | TGCAGTGCTAGAGAGGGGGCAATTGAAGCTTTCTTT | CSAREGAIEAFF
few | TRBJ2-1 | 15 | TRBV7-2 | . | TGTGCCAGCAGGCCCGGTTTGGGGGGAGGTAATGAGCAGTTCTTC | CASRPGLGGGNEQFF
. | TRBJ1-2 | 13 | TRBV10-3 | . | TGTGCCATCAGTGATGGAGAGAGCTATGGCTACACCTTC | CAISDGESYGYTF
few | TRBJ2-7 | 15 | TRBV15 | TRBD1 | TGTGCCACCAGCCCATCCGGGACAGGGGCTTATGAGCAGTACTTC | CATSPSGTGAYEQYF
many | TRBJ2-2 | 17 | TRBV12-3/TRBV12-4 | TRBD2 | TGTGCCAGCAGAGCTCCTAGCGGAGGGACGACCACCGGGGAGCTGTTTTTT | CASRAPSGGTTTGELFF
. | TRBJ1-2 | 16 | TRBV19 | . | TGTGCCAGTAGCCGAACCACAGACGCGTATGTCTATGGCTACACCTTC | CASSRTTDAYVYGYTF